A selection of T cell receptor beta chains follows, all from one sample in a study of T cell responses to AZD1222 COVID-19 vaccine. Sequencing was performed with immunoSEQ multiplex PCR; in TCRdb, only in-frame clones are kept and a portion is missing. Among over 130,000 clones listed, 90% to 95% were seen once. This material consisted of peripheral blood, taken 28 days after the second AZD1222 dose. These receptor sequences come from an adult who received the AZD1222 COVID-19 vaccine. Both conserved end residues are part of each CDR3. A D gene is named only where the DNA matches it firmly. Part of the rows lack a size; the others show once, few, many or a class for expanded clones.

v_gene: TRBV28
abundance: NA
d_gene: NA
j_gene: TRBJ1-1
CDR3nt: TGTGCCAGCAGGGAGAACGTCGGCACTGAAGCTTTCTTT
CDR3aa: CASRENVGTEAFF

v_gene: TRBV28
abundance: NA
d_gene: NA
j_gene: TRBJ2-2
CDR3nt: TGTGCCAGCTCCCGGGACGGCGGTACCGGGGAGCTGTTTTTT
CDR3aa: CASSRDGGTGELFF

v_gene: TRBV12-3/TRBV12-4
abundance: NA
d_gene: TRBD2
j_gene: TRBJ2-7
CDR3nt: TGTGCCAGCACCCGGACTAGCGGCTACGAGCAGTACTTC
CDR3aa: CASTRTSGYEQYF

v_gene: TRBV27
abundance: NA
d_gene: NA
j_gene: TRBJ1-1
CDR3nt: TGTGCCAGCAAATGGGGCGGGGGGGGCACTGAAGCTTTCTTT
CDR3aa: CASKWGGGGTEAFF

v_gene: TRBV19
abundance: NA
d_gene: NA
j_gene: TRBJ2-2
CDR3nt: TGTGCCAGTAGCCCCGCCAGGGATCACGGGGAGCTGTTTTTT
CDR3aa: CASSPARDHGELFF

v_gene: TRBV2
abundance: NA
d_gene: NA
j_gene: TRBJ1-1
CDR3nt: TGTGCCACCACACCTACGACTGGACTAGCCACTGAAGCTTTCTTT
CDR3aa: CATTPTTGLATEAFF

v_gene: TRBV7-9
abundance: NA
d_gene: NA
j_gene: TRBJ1-2
CDR3nt: TGTGCCAGCAGCTTAGGGGGCCAGTCCCGGGACACCTTC
CDR3aa: CASSLGGQSRDTF

v_gene: TRBV7-8
abundance: NA
d_gene: TRBD2
j_gene: TRBJ2-3
CDR3nt: TGTGCCAGCAGCTGGCCCTTGACTAGCGGGAGAAGCACAGATACGCAGTATTTT
CDR3aa: CASSWPLTSGRSTDTQYF

v_gene: TRBV2
abundance: NA
d_gene: NA
j_gene: TRBJ2-7
CDR3nt: TGTGCCAGCAGCCTCGGGCCGGACGAGCAGTACTTC
CDR3aa: CASSLGPDEQYF

v_gene: TRBV3-1/TRBV3-2
abundance: NA
d_gene: NA
j_gene: TRBJ1-6
CDR3nt: TGTGCCAGCAGCCAAGATCTGGCTGAGGTCTCACCCCTCCACTTT
CDR3aa: CASSQDLAEVSPLHF

v_gene: TRBV24-1
abundance: NA
d_gene: NA
j_gene: TRBJ1-3
CDR3nt: TGTGCCACCAGTGATTCAGATTGTGGAAACACCATATATTTT
CDR3aa: CATSDSDCGNTIYF

v_gene: TRBV5-4
abundance: few
d_gene: NA
j_gene: TRBJ1-5
CDR3nt: TGTGCCAGCAGCCCCCGTTCGGGCAATCAGCCCCAGCATTTT
CDR3aa: CASSPRSGNQPQHF

v_gene: TRBV10-3
abundance: once
d_gene: TRBD1
j_gene: TRBJ2-7
CDR3nt: TGTGCCATCAGTGAGCGGGGACAGGGGTACGAGCAGTACTTC
CDR3aa: CAISERGQGYEQYF

v_gene: TRBV6-5
abundance: NA
d_gene: TRBD1
j_gene: TRBJ1-6
CDR3nt: TGTGCCAGCAGTTACTCCAGGGGGGATTCACCCCTCCACTTT
CDR3aa: CASSYSRGDSPLHF

v_gene: TRBV25-1
abundance: NA
d_gene: NA
j_gene: TRBJ2-7
CDR3nt: TGTGCCAGCACCCCCCCCCACAGGGTCTACGAGCAGTACTTC
CDR3aa: CASTPPHRVYEQYF

v_gene: TRBV7-8
abundance: NA
d_gene: NA
j_gene: TRBJ1-2
CDR3nt: TGTGCCAGCAGCTTAGCGGACCCTATGTACGGCTACACCTTC
CDR3aa: CASSLADPMYGYTF

v_gene: TRBV5-4
abundance: once
d_gene: TRBD2
j_gene: TRBJ2-1
CDR3nt: TGTGCCAGCAGCTCCCCCCCTAGCGGGAGTATCAGGGAGCAGTTCTTC
CDR3aa: CASSSPPSGSIREQFF

v_gene: TRBV11-2
abundance: once
d_gene: NA
j_gene: TRBJ1-1
CDR3nt: TGTGCCAGCGCCCGAGATACAGGGACTGAAGCTTTCTTT
CDR3aa: CASARDTGTEAFF

v_gene: TRBV6-4
abundance: NA
d_gene: TRBD2
j_gene: TRBJ2-2
CDR3nt: TGTGCCAGCAGTGAGAAAGCGGGAGCTTTCTCCGGGGAGCTGTTTTTT
CDR3aa: CASSEKAGAFSGELFF

v_gene: TRBV6-5
abundance: once
d_gene: TRBD1
j_gene: TRBJ1-6
CDR3nt: TGTGCCAGCCGTAGACAGGGTAATTCACCCCTCCACTTT
CDR3aa: CASRRQGNSPLHF

v_gene: TRBV20-1
abundance: NA
d_gene: NA
j_gene: TRBJ1-4
CDR3nt: TGCAGTGCTCCCGTTGGTGAAAAACTGTTTTTT
CDR3aa: CSAPVGEKLFF

v_gene: TRBV6-5
abundance: NA
d_gene: NA
j_gene: TRBJ1-5
CDR3nt: TGTGCCAGCAGGCCAACCGGGGGGAATCAGCCCCAGCATTTT
CDR3aa: CASRPTGGNQPQHF

v_gene: TRBV7-2
abundance: NA
d_gene: TRBD2
j_gene: TRBJ2-1
CDR3nt: TGTGCCAGCAGCCGCCGACTAGCGGGAGGCGCTAGCTCCTACAATGAGCAGTTCTTC
CDR3aa: CASSRRLAGGASSYNEQFF

v_gene: TRBV7-2
abundance: NA
d_gene: NA
j_gene: TRBJ2-5
CDR3nt: TGTGCCAGCGGGTCGCGGGAAGAGACCCAGTACTTC
CDR3aa: CASGSREETQYF

v_gene: TRBV1
abundance: NA
d_gene: NA
j_gene: TRBJ1-5
CDR3nt: TGCACCAGCAGCCGCGGCTTTGCGGGGGAAAAACAGCCCCAGCATTTT
CDR3aa: CTSSRGFAGEKQPQHF

v_gene: TRBV28
abundance: NA
d_gene: NA
j_gene: TRBJ2-1
CDR3nt: TGTGCCAGCAGTTTTTTCCGGGGATTCTACAATGAGCAGTTCTTC
CDR3aa: CASSFFRGFYNEQFF

v_gene: TRBV28
abundance: NA
d_gene: NA
j_gene: TRBJ1-5
CDR3nt: TGTGCCAGCAGTTCCCTGGGGGGGTTCAGCAATCAGCCCCAGCATTTT
CDR3aa: CASSSLGGFSNQPQHF